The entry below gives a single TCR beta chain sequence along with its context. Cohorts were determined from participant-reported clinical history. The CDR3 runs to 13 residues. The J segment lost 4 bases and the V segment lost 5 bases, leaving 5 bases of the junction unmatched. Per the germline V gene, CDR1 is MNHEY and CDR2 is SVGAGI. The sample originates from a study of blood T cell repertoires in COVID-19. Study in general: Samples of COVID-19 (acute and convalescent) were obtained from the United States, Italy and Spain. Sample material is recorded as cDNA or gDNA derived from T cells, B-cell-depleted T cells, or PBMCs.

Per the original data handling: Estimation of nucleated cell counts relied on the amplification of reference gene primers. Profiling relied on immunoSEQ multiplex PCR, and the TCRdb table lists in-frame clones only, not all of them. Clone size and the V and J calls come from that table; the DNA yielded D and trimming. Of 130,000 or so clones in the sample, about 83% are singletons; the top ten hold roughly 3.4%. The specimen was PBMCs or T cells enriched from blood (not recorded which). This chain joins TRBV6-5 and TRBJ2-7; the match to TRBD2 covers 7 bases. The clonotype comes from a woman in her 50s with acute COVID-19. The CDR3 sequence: CASSLADEYEQYF. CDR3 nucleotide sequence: TGTGCCAGCAGTCTAGCGGACGAGTACGAGCAGTACTTC.